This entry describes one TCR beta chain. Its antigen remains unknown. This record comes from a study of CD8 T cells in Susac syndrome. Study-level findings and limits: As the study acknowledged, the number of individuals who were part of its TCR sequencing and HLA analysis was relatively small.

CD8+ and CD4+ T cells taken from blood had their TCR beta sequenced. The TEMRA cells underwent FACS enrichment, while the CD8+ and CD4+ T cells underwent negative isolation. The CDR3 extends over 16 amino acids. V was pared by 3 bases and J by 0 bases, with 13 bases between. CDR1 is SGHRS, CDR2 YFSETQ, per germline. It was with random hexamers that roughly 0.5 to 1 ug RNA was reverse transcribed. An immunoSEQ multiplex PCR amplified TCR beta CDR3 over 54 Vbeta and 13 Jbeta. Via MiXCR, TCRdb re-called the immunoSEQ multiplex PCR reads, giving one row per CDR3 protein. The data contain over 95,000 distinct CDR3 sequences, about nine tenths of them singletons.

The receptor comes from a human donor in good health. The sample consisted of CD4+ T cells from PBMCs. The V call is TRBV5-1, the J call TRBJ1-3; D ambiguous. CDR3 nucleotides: TGCGCCAGCAGCTCGGACTCAAGTTTCTCTGGAAACACCATATATTTT. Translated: CASSSDSSFSGNTIYF.